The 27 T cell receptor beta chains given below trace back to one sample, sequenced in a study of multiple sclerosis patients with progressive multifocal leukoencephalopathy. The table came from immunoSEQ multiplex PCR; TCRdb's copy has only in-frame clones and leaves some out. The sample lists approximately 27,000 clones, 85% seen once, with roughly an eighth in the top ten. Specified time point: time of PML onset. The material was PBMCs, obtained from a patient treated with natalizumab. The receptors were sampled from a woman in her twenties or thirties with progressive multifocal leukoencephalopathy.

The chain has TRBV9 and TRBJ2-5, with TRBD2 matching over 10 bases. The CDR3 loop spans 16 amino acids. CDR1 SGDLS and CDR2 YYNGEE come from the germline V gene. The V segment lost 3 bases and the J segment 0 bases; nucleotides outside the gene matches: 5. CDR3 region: CASSENSGGYQETQYF. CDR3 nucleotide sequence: TGTGCCAGCAGCGAAAATAGCGGGGGGTACCAAGAGACCCAGTACTTC.

The DNA of the CDR3 is TGTGCCAGCTCACCGGGCCGCGACACGAAAGGAGAGACCCAGTACTTC. Amino acids: CASSPGRDTKGETQYF. This chain links TRBV18 with TRBJ2-5; D uncertain. The CDR3 is made up of 16 amino acids. V was clipped by 3 bases and J by 4 bases, with 18 bases between them. Germline V gives CDR1 KGHSH, CDR2 LQKENI.

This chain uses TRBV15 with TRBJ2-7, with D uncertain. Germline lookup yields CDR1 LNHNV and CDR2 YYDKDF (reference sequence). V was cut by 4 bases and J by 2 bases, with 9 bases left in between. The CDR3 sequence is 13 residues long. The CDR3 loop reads CATSTDGAYEQYF. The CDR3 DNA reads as TGTGCCACCAGCACCGATGGAGCCTACGAGCAGTACTTC.

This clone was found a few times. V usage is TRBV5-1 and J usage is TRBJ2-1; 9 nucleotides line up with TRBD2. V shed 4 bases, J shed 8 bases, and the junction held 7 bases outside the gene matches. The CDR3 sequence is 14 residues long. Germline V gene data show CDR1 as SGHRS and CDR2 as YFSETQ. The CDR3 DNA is TGCGCCAGCAGCCTTTCTAGCGGGACGGATGAGCAGTTCTTC. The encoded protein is CASSLSSGTDEQFF.

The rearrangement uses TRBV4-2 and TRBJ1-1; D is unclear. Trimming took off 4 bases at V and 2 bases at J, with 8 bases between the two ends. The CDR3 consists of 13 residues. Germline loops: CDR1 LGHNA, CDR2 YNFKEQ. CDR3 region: CASSLDPNTEAFF. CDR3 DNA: TGTGCCAGCAGCCTTGACCCCAACACTGAAGCTTTCTTT.

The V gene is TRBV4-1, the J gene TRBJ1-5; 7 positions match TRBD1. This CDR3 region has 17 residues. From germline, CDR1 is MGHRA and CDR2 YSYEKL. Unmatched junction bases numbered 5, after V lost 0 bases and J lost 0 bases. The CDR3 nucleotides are TGCGCCAGCAGCCAAGACCTGGGGACAGATAGCAATCAGCCCCAGCATTTT. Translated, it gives CASSQDLGTDSNQPQHF.

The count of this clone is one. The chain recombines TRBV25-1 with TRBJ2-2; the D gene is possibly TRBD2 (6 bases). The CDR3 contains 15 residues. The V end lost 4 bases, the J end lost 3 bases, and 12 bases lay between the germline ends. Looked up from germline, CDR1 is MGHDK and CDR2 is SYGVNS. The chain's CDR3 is CASSAGGVDTGELFF. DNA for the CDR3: TGTGCCAGCAGTGCTGGCGGGGTAGACACCGGGGAGCTGTTTTTT.

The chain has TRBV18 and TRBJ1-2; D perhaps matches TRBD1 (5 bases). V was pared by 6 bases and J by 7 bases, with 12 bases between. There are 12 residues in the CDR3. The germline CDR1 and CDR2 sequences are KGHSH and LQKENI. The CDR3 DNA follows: TGTGCCAGCTCCCCGGGGGTATCTGGCTACACCTTC. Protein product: CASSPGVSGYTF.

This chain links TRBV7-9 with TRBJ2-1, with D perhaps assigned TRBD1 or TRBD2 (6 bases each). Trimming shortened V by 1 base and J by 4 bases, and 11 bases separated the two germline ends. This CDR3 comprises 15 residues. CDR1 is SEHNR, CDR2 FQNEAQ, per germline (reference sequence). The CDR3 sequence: CASSLGGAEYNEQFF. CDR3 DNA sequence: TGTGCCAGCAGCTTAGGGGGGGCCGAATACAATGAGCAGTTCTTC.

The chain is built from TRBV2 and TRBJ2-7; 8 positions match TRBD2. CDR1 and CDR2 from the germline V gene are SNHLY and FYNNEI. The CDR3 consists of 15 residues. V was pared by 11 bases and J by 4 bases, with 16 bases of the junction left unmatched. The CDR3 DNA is TGTGCCGCGTCCCGGGGGGCGGGGGGCGCTTACGAGCAGTACTTC. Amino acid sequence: CAASRGAGGAYEQYF.

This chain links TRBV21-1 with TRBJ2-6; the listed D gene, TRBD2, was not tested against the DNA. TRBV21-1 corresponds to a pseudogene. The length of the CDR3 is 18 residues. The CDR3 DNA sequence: TGTGCCAGCAGCGCGCCTAGCGGGAGGTCCTTTGGGGCCAACGTCCTGACTTTC. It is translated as CASSAPSGRSFGANVLTF.

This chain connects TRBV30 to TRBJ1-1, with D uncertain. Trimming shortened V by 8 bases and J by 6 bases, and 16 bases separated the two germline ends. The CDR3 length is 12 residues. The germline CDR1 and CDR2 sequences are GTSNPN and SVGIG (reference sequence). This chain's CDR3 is CARREGGPEAFF. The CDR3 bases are TGTGCCCGGCGGGAGGGTGGACCTGAAGCTTTCTTT.

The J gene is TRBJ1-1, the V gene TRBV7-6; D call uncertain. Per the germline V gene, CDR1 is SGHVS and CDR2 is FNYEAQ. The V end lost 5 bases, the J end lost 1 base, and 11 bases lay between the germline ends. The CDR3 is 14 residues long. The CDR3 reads CASSPGGPNTEAFF. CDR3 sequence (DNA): TGTGCCAGCAGCCCCGGCGGACCGAACACTGAAGCTTTCTTT.

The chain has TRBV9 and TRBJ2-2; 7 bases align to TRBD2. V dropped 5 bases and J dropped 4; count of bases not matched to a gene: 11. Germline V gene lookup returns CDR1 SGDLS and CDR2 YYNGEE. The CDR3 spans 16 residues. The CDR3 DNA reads TGTGCCAGCAGGAGAGGCGGGAGTGGGTTCACCGGGGAGCTGTTTTTT. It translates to CASRRGGSGFTGELFF.

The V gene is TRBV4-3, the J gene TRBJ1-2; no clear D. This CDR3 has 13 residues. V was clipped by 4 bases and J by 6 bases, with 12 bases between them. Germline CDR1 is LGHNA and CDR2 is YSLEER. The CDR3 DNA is TGCGCCAGCAGCCCTTCCCCCCGACATGGCTACACCTTC. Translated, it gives CASSPSPRHGYTF.

The chain's CDR3 is CASSYGGSGTEAFF. CDR3 DNA: TGTGCCAGCAGTTACGGGGGCTCCGGCACTGAAGCTTTCTTT. The chain carries TRBV6-5 and TRBJ1-1; weak D call: TRBD1 (6 bases). Germline V CDR1 and CDR2: MNHEY, SVGAGI. The CDR3 runs to 14 residues. Trimming removed 2 bases from V and 4 bases from J, with 11 bases in between.

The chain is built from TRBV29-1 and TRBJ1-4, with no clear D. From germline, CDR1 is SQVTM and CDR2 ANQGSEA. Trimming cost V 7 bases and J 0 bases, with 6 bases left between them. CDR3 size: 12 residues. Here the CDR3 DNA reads TGCAGCGCGGGAACAACTAATGAAAAACTGTTTTTT. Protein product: CSAGTTNEKLFF.

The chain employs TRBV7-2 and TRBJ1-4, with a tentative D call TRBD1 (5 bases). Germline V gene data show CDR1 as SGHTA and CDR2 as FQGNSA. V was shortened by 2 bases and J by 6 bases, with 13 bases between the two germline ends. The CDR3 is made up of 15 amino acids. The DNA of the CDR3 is TGTGCCAGCAGCTTAACAGGTCGGCCTGATGAAAAACTGTTTTTT. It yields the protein CASSLTGRPDEKLFF.

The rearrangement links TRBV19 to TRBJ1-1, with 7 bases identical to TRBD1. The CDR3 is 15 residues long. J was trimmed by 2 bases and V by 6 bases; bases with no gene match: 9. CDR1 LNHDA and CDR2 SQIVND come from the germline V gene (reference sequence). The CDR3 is CASSPQTGINTEAFF. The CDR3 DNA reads TGTGCCAGTAGCCCTCAGACAGGGATTAACACTGAAGCTTTCTTT.

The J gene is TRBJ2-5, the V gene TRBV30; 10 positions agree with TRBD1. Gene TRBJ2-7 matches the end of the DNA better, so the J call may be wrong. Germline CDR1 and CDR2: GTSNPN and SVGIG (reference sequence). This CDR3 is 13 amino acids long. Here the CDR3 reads CAWSRDRGSEQYF. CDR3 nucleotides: TGTGCCTGGAGCCGGGACAGGGGATCCGAGCAGTACTTC.

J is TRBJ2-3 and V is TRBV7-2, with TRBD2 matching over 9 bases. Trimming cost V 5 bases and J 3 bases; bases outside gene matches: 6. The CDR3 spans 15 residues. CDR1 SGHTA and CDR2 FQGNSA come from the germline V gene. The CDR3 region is CASSASGGWTDTQYF. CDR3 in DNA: TGTGCCAGCAGCGCAAGCGGGGGGTGGACAGATACGCAGTATTTT.

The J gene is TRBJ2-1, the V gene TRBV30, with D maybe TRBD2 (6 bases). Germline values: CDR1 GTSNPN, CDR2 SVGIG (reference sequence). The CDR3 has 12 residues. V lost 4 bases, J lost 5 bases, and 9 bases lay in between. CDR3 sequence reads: CAWKGLNNEQFF. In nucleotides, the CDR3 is TGTGCCTGGAAAGGACTAAACAATGAGCAGTTCTTC.

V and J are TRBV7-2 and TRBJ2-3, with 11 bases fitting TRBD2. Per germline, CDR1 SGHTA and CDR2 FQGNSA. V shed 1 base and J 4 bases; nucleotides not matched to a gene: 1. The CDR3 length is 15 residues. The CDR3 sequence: CASSLGLAGPDTQYF. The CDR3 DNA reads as TGTGCCAGCAGCTTAGGACTAGCGGGACCAGATACGCAGTATTTT.

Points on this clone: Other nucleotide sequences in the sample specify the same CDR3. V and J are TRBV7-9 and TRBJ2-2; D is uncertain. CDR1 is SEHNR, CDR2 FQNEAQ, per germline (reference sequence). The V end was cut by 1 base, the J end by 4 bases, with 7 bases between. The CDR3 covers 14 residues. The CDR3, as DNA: TGTGCCAGCAGCTTAGTACAGTCCACCGGGGAGCTGTTTTTT. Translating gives CASSLVQSTGELFF.

The CDR3 coding sequence is TGTGCCAGCAGCGACGACAGGGGCCCCTTTCCTGGGGCCAACGTCCTGACTTTC. It encodes CASSDDRGPFPGANVLTF. This chain links TRBV7-9 with TRBJ2-6; 8 positions match TRBD1. Looked up from germline, CDR1 is SEHNR and CDR2 is FQNEAQ (reference sequence). With V trimmed by 5 bases and J by 2 bases, 11 bases remained unmatched. The CDR3 spans 18 residues.

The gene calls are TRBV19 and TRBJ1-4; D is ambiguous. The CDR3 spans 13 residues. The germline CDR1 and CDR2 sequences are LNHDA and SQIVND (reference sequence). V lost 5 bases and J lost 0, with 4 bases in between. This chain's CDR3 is CASSETTNEKLFF. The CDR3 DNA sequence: TGTGCCAGTAGTGAGACAACTAATGAAAAACTGTTTTTT.

The CDR3 nucleotides read TGTGCCTGGTCTGAGAACAGGGCCGAGACCCAGTACTTC. The encoded protein is CAWSENRAETQYF. The chain is built from TRBV30 and TRBJ2-5; possible D gene TRBD1, 6 bases. V was trimmed by 5 bases and J by 5 bases, leaving 15 bases between them. There are 13 residues in the CDR3. Germline V gene sequence: CDR1 GTSNPN, CDR2 SVGIG (reference sequence).